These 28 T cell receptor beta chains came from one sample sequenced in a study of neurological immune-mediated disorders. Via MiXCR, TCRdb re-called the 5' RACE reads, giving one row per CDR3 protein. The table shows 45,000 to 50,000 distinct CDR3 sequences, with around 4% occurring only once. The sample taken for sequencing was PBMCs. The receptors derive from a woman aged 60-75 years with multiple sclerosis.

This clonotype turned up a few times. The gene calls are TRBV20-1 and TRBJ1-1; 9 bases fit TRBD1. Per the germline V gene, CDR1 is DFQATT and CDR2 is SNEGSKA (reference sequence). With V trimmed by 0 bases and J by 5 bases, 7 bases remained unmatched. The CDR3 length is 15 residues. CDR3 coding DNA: TGCAGTGCTAGAGAAGGGACAGGGACGGGTACTGAAGCTTTCTTT. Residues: CSAREGTGTGTEAFF.

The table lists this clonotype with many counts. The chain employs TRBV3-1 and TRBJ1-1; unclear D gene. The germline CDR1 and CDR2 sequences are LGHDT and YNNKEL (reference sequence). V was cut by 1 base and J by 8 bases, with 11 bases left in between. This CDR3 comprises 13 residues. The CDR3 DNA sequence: TGTGCCAGCAGCCAAGCTGTCGGCTGGGAAGCTTTCTTT. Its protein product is CASSQAVGWEAFF. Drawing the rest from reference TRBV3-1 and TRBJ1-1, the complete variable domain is DTAVSQTPKYLVTQMGNDKSIKCEQNLGHDTMYWYKQDSKKFLKIMFSYNNKELIINETVPNRFSPKSPDKAHLNLHINSLELGDSAVYFCASSQAVGWEAFFGQGTRLTVV.

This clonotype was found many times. The CDR3 DNA follows: TGCGCCAGCAGCTCGGACAGGGAGGAAGAGACCCAGTACTTC. Amino acids: CASSSDREEETQYF. The chain is built from TRBV5-1 and TRBJ2-5; TRBD1 matches 8 bases. The CDR3 is 14 amino acids. Germline CDR1 reads SGHRS; CDR2 reads YFSETQ. V shed 3 bases, J shed 3 bases, and the junction held 4 bases outside the gene matches.

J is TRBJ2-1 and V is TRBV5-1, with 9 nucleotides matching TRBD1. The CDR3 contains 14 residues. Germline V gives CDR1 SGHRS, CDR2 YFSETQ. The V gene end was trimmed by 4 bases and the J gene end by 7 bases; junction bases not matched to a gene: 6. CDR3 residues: CASSPRTGENEQFF. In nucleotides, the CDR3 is TGCGCCAGCAGCCCAAGGACAGGGGAGAATGAGCAGTTCTTC.

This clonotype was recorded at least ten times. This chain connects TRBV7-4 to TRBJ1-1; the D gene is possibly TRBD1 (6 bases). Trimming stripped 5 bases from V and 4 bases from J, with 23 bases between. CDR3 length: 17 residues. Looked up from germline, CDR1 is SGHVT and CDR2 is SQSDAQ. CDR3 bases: TGTGCCAGCAGCATAAGGATTCGGGGCAGGGGCGGCACTGAAGCTTTCTTT. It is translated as CASSIRIRGRGGTEAFF.

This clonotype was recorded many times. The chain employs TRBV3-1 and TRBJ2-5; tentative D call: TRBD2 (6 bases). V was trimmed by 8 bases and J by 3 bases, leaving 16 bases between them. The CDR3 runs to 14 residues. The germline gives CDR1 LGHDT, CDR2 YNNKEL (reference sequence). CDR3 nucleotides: TGTGCCAGCGGGTTGGGGGGATTGGAAGAGACCCAGTACTTC. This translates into CASGLGGLEETQYF.

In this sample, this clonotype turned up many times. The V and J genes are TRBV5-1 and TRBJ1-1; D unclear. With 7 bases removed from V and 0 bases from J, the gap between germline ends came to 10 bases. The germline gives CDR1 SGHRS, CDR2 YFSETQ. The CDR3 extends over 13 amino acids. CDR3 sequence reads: CASAELLNTEAFF. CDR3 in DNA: TGCGCCAGCGCCGAACTCTTGAACACTGAAGCTTTCTTT.

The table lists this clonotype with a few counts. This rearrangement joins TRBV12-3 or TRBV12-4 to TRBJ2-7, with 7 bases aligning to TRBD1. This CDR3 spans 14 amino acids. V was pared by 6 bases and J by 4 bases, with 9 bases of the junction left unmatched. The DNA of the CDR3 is TGTGCCAGCAGATCTCGGACAGGCCGGTACGAGCAGTACTTC. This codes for CASRSRTGRYEQYF.

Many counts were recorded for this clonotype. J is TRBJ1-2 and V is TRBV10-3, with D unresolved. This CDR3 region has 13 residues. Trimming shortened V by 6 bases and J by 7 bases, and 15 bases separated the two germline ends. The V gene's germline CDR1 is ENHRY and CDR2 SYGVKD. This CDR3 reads CAIRREGGGGYTF. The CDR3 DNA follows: TGTGCCATCAGGCGGGAGGGCGGCGGTGGCTACACCTTC.

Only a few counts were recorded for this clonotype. The CDR3 protein is CASSRTGSYEQYF. CDR3 nucleotides: TGTGCCAGCAGCCGGACAGGGTCCTACGAGCAGTACTTC. V is TRBV5-4 and J is TRBJ2-7; TRBD1 agrees at 8 bases. V trimming: 4 bases; J trimming: 1 base; junction bases outside the gene matches: 1. This CDR3 spans 13 amino acids. Germline V CDR1 and CDR2: SGHNT, YYREEE (reference sequence). Complete variable domain (other parts from reference TRBV5-4 and TRBJ2-7): ETGVTQSPTHLIKTRGQQVTLRCSSQSGHNTVSWYQQALGQGPQFIFQYYREEENGRGNFPPRFSGLQFPNYSSELNVNALELDDSALYLCASSRTGSYEQYFGPGTRLTVT.

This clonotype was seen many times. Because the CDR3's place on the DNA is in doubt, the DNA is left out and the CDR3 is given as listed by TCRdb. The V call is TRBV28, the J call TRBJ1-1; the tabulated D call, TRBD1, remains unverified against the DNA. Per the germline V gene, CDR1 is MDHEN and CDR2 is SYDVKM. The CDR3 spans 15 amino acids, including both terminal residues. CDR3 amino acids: CASSSSRRGATEAFF.

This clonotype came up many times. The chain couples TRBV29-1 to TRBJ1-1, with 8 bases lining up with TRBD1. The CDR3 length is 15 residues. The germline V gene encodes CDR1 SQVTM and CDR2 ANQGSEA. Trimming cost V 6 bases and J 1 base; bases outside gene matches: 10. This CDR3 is CSVRVPTGANTEAFF. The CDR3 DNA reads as TGCAGCGTGAGGGTCCCGACAGGGGCGAACACTGAAGCTTTCTTT. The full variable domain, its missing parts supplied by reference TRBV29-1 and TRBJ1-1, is SAVISQKPSRDICQRGTSLTIQCQVDSQVTMMFWYRQQPGQSLTLIATANQGSEATYESGFVIDKFPISRPNLTFSTLTVSNMSPEDSSIYLCSVRVPTGANTEAFFGQGTRLTVV.

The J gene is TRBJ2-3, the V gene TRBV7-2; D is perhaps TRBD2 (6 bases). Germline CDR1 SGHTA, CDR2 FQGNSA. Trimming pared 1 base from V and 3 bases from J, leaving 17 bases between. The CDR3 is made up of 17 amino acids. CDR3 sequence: CASSLGSAGRKTDTQYF. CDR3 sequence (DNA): TGTGCCAGCAGCTTAGGGTCGGCGGGGCGAAAAACAGATACGCAGTATTTT.

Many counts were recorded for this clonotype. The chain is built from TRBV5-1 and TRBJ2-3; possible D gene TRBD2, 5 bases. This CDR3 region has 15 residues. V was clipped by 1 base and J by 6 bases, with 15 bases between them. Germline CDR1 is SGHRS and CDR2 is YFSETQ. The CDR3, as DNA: TGCGCCAGCAGCTTGTCAGGACCGCCGGGGGATACGCAGTATTTT. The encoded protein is CASSLSGPPGDTQYF.

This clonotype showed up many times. CDR3: CASRKTGGADTQYF. The CDR3 bases are TGTGCCAGCAGGAAGACAGGCGGCGCAGATACGCAGTATTTT. The rearrangement joins TRBV6-2 or TRBV6-3 to TRBJ2-3; D perhaps matches TRBD1 (6 bases). Germline CDR1 MNHEY, CDR2 SVGEGT. The V end lost 6 bases, the J end lost 4 bases, and 14 bases lay between the germline ends. The CDR3 is 14 amino acids.

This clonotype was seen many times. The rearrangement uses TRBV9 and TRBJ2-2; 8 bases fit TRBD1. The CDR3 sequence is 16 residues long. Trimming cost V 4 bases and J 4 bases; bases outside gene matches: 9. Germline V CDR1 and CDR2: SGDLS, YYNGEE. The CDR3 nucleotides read TGTGCCAGCAGCTCAACAGGGGGTGGGGGCACCGGGGAGCTGTTTTTT. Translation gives CASSSTGGGGTGELFF.

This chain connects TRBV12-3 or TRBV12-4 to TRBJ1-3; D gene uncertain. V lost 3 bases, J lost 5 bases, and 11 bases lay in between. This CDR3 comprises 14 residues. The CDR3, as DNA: TGTGCCAGCAGTTTGTACAGAAGGAGAAACACCATATATTTT. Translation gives CASSLYRRRNTIYF.

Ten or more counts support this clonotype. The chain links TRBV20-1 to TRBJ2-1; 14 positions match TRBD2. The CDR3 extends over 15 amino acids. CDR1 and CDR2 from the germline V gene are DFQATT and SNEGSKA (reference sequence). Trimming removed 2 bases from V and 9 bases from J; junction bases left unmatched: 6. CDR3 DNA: TGCAGTGCTAGACCAAGACTAGCGGGAGGGGGTGAGCAGTTCTTC. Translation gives CSARPRLAGGGEQFF.

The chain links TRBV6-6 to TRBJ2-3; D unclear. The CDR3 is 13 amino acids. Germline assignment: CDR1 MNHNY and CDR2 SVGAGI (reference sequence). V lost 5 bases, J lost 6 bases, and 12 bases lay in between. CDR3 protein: CASSLDHGDTQYF. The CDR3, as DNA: TGTGCCAGCAGTCTCGACCATGGGGATACGCAGTATTTT.

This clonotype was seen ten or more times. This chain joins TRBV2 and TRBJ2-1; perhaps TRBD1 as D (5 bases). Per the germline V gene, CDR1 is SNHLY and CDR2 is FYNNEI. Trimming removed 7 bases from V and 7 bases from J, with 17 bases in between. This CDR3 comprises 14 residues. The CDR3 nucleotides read TGTGCCAGCAAACAGGCCTTCCTGGGGAATGAGCAGTTCTTC. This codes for CASKQAFLGNEQFF. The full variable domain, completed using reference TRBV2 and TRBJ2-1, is EPEVTQTPSHQVTQMGQEVILRCVPISNHLYFYWYRQILGQKVEFLVSFYNNEISEKSEIFDDQFSVERPDGSNFTLKIRSTKLEDSAMYFCASKQAFLGNEQFFGPGTRLTVL.

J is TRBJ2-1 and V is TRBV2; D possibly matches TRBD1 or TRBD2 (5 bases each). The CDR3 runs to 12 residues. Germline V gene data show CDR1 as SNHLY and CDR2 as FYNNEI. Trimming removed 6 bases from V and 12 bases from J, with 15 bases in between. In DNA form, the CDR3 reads TGTGCCAGCAGCGGCTCCGGGACCGCGCAGTTCTTC. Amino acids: CASSGSGTAQFF.

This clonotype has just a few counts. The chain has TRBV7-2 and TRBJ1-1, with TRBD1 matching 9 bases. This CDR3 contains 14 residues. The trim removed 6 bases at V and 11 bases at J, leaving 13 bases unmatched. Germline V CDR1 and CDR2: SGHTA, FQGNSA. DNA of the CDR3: TGTGCCAGCAGTTGGATTCCGGGACAGGGTGTGGCTTTCTTT. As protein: CASSWIPGQGVAFF.

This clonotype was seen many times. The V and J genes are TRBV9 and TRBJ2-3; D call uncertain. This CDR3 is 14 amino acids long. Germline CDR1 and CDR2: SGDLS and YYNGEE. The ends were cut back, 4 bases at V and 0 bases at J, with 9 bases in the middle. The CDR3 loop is CASSPRQSTDTQYF. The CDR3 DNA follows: TGTGCCAGCAGCCCCCGGCAGAGCACAGATACGCAGTATTTT.

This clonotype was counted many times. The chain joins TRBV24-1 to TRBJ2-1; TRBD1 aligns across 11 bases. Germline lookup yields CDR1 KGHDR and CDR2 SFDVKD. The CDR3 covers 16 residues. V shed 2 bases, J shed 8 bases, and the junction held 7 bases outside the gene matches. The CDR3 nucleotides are TGTGCCACCAGTGATTCCCCCGGGACAGGGGGTGATGAGCAGTTCTTC. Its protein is CATSDSPGTGGDEQFF.

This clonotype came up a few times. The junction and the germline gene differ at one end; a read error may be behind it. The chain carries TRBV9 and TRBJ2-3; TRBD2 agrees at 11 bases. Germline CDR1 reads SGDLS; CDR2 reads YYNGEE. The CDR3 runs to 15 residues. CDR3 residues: CASSGRARSTDTQYF. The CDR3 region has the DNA TGTGCCAGTAGCGGGAGGGCGAGAAGCACAGATACGCAGTATTTT.

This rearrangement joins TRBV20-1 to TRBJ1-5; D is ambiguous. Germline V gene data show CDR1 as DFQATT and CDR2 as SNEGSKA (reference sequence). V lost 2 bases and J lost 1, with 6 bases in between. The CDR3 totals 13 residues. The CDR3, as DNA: TGCAGTGCTAGATGGCTGAGCAATCAGCCCCAGCATTTT. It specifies CSARWLSNQPQHF.

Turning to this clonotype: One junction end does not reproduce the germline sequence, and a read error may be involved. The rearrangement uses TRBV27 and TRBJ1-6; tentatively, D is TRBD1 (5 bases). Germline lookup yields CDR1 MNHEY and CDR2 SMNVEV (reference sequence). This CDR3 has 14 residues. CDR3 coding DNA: TGTGCCAGCAGCTCAGGGTCGCCTAATTCACCCCTACACTTT. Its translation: CASSSGSPNSPLHF.

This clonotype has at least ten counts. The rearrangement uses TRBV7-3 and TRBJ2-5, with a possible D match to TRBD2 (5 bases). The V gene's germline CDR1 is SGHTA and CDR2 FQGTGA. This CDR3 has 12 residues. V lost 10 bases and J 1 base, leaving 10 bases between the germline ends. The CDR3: CATAGIQETQYF. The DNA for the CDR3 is TGTGCCACCGCCGGGATCCAAGAGACCCAGTACTTC.